What follows are 22 T cell receptor beta chains derived from one specimen sequenced in a study of blood T cell repertoires in COVID-19 (TCRdb year 2020). The library relied on the immunoSEQ multiplex PCR assay. Held by TCRdb, this immuneACCESS table contains in-frame sequences only and omits some clones. Under half of the omission traces to an unresolved V gene where checked; the cause of the rest is unknown. This sample has about 190,000 clones in its table, and approximately 88% of those were observed once. The top ten hold roughly 3.2% of the sample. Sequencing was carried out using PBMCs or T cells enriched from blood (not recorded which). The receptors originated from a woman aged 25-40 years who had recovered from COVID-19.

This sequence joins TRBV4-1 and TRBJ2-3, with 7 bases aligning to TRBD2. This CDR3 contains 15 residues. V shed 6 bases and J 0 bases; nucleotides not matched to a gene: 6. CDR1 is MGHRA and CDR2 is YSYEKL in the germline V gene. CDR3 sequence: CASSLWGGSTDTQYF. The CDR3 DNA follows: TGCGCCAGCAGTCTGTGGGGGGGTAGCACAGATACGCAGTATTTT.

V is TRBV5-1 and J is TRBJ1-6, with 10 bases lining up with TRBD1. This CDR3 is built from 14 residues. The trim removed 5 bases at V and 10 bases at J, leaving 6 bases unmatched. From germline, CDR1 is SGHRS and CDR2 YFSETQ. The CDR3 spells CASSFDRGQSPLHF. CDR3 sequence (DNA): TGCGCCAGCAGTTTCGACAGGGGGCAATCACCCCTCCACTTT. Variable domain in full (rest from reference TRBV5-1 and TRBJ1-6): KAGVTQTPRYLIKTRGQQVTLSCSPISGHRSVSWYQQTPGQGLQFLFEYFSETQRNKGNFPGRFSGRQFSNSRSEMNVSTLELGDSALYLCASSFDRGQSPLHFGNGTRLTVT.

This clone has only one observation. CDR3: CATSDFEGSWNEQFF. In DNA form, the CDR3 reads TGTGCCACCAGTGATTTCGAAGGGAGTTGGAATGAGCAGTTCTTC. J is TRBJ2-1 and V is TRBV24-1; D may be TRBD2 (5 bases). The CDR3 spans 15 residues. The germline V gene has CDR1 KGHDR and CDR2 SFDVKD. V shed 1 base and J shed 7 bases, with 13 bases lying between them.

The table lists this clone with a few counts. The V call is TRBV11-1, the J call TRBJ2-7; 9 positions match TRBD2. The CDR3 has 14 residues. From germline, CDR1 is SGHAT and CDR2 FQDESV (reference sequence). J gave up 2 bases and V 5 bases, and 4 bases lay outside the gene matches. Written as DNA, the CDR3 is TGTGCCAGCAGCCGACTAGCGGAGACCTACGAGCAGTACTTC. Translation gives CASSRLAETYEQYF.

This clone showed up just once. CDR3 DNA sequence: TGTGCCAGTAGTTCGGGACAGGGCGCTTTTCTTGGCTACACCTTC. Protein sequence: CASSSGQGAFLGYTF. V usage is TRBV19 and J usage is TRBJ1-2, with TRBD1 matching over 9 bases. The V and J ends lost 5 bases and 7 bases, in that order; junction bases with no gene match: 11. Per germline, CDR1 LNHDA and CDR2 SQIVND (reference sequence). This CDR3 region has 15 residues.

The CDR3 loop reads CASSEQGSSYEQYF. The DNA of the CDR3 is TGTGCCAGCAGTGAACAGGGGTCCTCCTACGAGCAGTACTTC. The V gene is TRBV6-1, the J gene TRBJ2-7; D is perhaps TRBD1 (6 bases). Trimming cost V 2 bases and J 0 bases, with 8 bases left between them. CDR1 and CDR2 from the germline V gene are MNHNS and SASEGT. The CDR3 contains 14 residues.

A single count supports this clone. One end of the junction does not line up with germline, which may come from a read error. The chain carries TRBV7-9 and TRBJ1-5; 7 nucleotides align to TRBD1. The length of the CDR3 is 15 residues. Germline CDR1 and CDR2: SEHNR and FQNEAQ (reference sequence). DNA of the CDR3: TGTGCCAGCAGCCTAGCAGGGACAGCCGATCAGCCCCAGCATTTT. It codes for CASSLAGTADQPQHF.

V usage is TRBV2 and J usage is TRBJ1-1; D is ambiguous. V shed 6 bases and J shed 0 bases, with 8 bases lying between them. CDR1 SNHLY and CDR2 FYNNEI come from the germline V gene. CDR3 length equals 13 residues. This CDR3 is CASRLDVNTEAFF. CDR3 DNA: TGTGCCAGCAGACTCGATGTGAACACTGAAGCTTTCTTT.

This rearrangement joins TRBV2 to TRBJ2-7; TRBD1 agrees at 10 bases. The ends lost 7 bases at V and 4 bases at J; junction bases unmatched: 13. CDR3 length equals 16 residues. CDR1 and CDR2 from the germline V gene are SNHLY and FYNNEI. The CDR3 reads CASTMDLTGGVYEQYF. The DNA of the CDR3 is TGTGCCAGCACTATGGACCTGACAGGGGGCGTATACGAGCAGTACTTC.

This chain joins TRBV5-6 and TRBJ1-1; D unclear. From germline, CDR1 is SGHDT and CDR2 YYEEEE. The CDR3 has 13 residues. The ends were cut back, 0 bases at V and 1 base at J, with 4 bases in the middle. CDR3 loop: CASSLGRNTEAFF. The CDR3 nucleotides are TGTGCCAGCAGCTTGGGTCGGAACACTGAAGCTTTCTTT.

The chain recombines TRBV5-1 with TRBJ1-6; D is possibly TRBD1 (5 bases). This CDR3 has 13 amino acids. The germline gives CDR1 SGHRS, CDR2 YFSETQ. With 0 bases removed from V and 8 bases from J, the gap between germline ends came to 6 bases. CDR3 region: CASSLEQDSPLHF. CDR3 DNA sequence: TGCGCCAGCAGCTTGGAACAGGATTCACCCCTCCACTTT.

J is TRBJ2-5 and V is TRBV18; D gene uncertain. V was clipped by 0 bases and J by 2 bases, with 7 bases between them. The CDR3 loop spans 14 amino acids. Germline CDR1 is KGHSH and CDR2 is LQKENI. CDR3 sequence (DNA): TGTGCCAGCTCACCACCTAACACGCAAGAGACCCAGTACTTC. Protein product: CASSPPNTQETQYF.

The J gene is TRBJ2-1, the V gene TRBV5-4, with TRBD2 matching 13 bases. CDR3 size: 15 residues. The germline CDR1 and CDR2 sequences are SGHNT and YYREEE (reference sequence). With V trimmed by 4 bases and J by 8 bases, 6 bases remained unmatched. The CDR3 here is CASSLGLAGVDEQFF. The DNA for the CDR3 is TGTGCCAGCAGCCTTGGACTAGCGGGAGTGGATGAGCAGTTCTTC.

The chain uses TRBV5-5 and TRBJ2-1; 7 positions match TRBD2. Germline V lookup: CDR1 SGHKS, CDR2 YYEKEE (reference sequence). V trimming: 0 bases; J trimming: 3 bases; junction bases outside the gene matches: 6. The length of the CDR3 is 16 residues. As DNA, the CDR3 is TGTGCCAGCAGCTTGGGCCTAGCGGCTAACTACAATGAGCAGTTCTTC. Protein product: CASSLGLAANYNEQFF.

This chain uses TRBV14 with TRBJ2-7; D not certain. This CDR3 has 13 amino acids. CDR1 and CDR2 (germline): SGHDN, FVKESK. V dropped 1 base and J dropped 6 bases, with 10 bases sitting between them. In nucleotides, the CDR3 is TGTGCCAGCAGCCAAGTTCTAGGTCGCGAGCAGTACTTC. As protein: CASSQVLGREQYF.

This chain connects TRBV27 to TRBJ2-3; 7 nucleotides line up with TRBD1. CDR3 length: 18 amino acids. The ends lost 5 bases at V and 0 bases at J; junction bases unmatched: 14. Germline CDR1 reads MNHEY; CDR2 reads SMNVEV (reference sequence). The CDR3 DNA reads TGTGCCAGCAGTCCGCTTGAGGGACAGAGAACTAGCACAGATACGCAGTATTTT. Translation: CASSPLEGQRTSTDTQYF.

The V and J genes are TRBV28 and TRBJ2-3; 16 bases agree with TRBD2. Germline loops: CDR1 MDHEN, CDR2 SYDVKM. The CDR3 has 17 amino acids. With V trimmed by 6 bases and J by 1 base, 4 bases remained unmatched. In nucleotides, the CDR3 is TGTGCCAGCAGAGGGACTAGCGGGGGGGCCGGCACAGATACGCAGTATTTT. Its protein is CASRGTSGGAGTDTQYF. Variable domain in full (rest from reference TRBV28 and TRBJ2-3): DVKVTQSSRYLVKRTGEKVFLECVQDMDHENMFWYRQDPGLGLRLIYFSYDVKMKEKGDIPEGYSVSREKKERFSLILESASTNQTSMYLCASRGTSGGAGTDTQYFGPGTRLTVL.

V gene TRBV4-1 combines with J gene TRBJ2-2; 12 bases fit TRBD2. Losses at the gene ends were 4 bases for V and 3 bases for J; bases not matched to a gene: 3. Per germline, CDR1 MGHRA and CDR2 YSYEKL. The CDR3 has 16 residues. The CDR3 protein is CASSLLAGGYTGELFF. CDR3 sequence (DNA): TGCGCCAGCAGCCTACTAGCGGGAGGATACACCGGGGAGCTGTTTTTT.

In its sample, this clone was seen a few times. J is TRBJ2-1 and V is TRBV2; TRBD1 agrees at 10 bases. This CDR3 has 14 amino acids. After removal of 6 bases from V and 8 bases from J, the junction contained 7 bases not matched to a gene. The germline V gene has CDR1 SNHLY and CDR2 FYNNEI. The DNA of the CDR3 is TGTGCCAGCAGGGCGGGACAGGGGTTCGATGAGCAGTTCTTC. Translation gives CASRAGQGFDEQFF.

The rearrangement joins TRBV2 to TRBJ1-6; 8 bases are a match to TRBD1. The germline CDR1 and CDR2 sequences are SNHLY and FYNNEI. The V segment lost 4 bases and the J segment 6 bases; nucleotides outside the gene matches: 5. The CDR3 loop spans 15 amino acids. CDR3: CASSGPGQVNSPLHF. CDR3 nucleotides: TGTGCCAGCAGTGGACCGGGACAGGTTAATTCACCCCTCCACTTT.

The chain employs TRBV24-1 and TRBJ2-7; 11 bases align to TRBD2. CDR1 and CDR2 (germline): KGHDR, SFDVKD. The CDR3 spans 16 residues. The trim removed 5 bases at V and 3 bases at J, leaving 8 bases unmatched. Here the CDR3 reads CATSGASGRSVYEQYF. The CDR3, as DNA: TGTGCCACCAGTGGCGCTAGCGGGAGGTCCGTCTACGAGCAGTACTTC.

The V call is TRBV19, the J call TRBJ1-3, with 8 bases that match TRBD1. V was pared by 4 bases and J by 3 bases, with 5 bases of the junction left unmatched. Germline CDR1 and CDR2: LNHDA and SQIVND (reference sequence). CDR3 size: 15 residues. The CDR3 loop reads CASSKTTGDGNTIYF. The CDR3 DNA reads TGTGCCAGTAGTAAGACGACAGGGGATGGAAACACCATATATTTT.